This TCR beta chain was identified during a study of multiple sclerosis patients with progressive multifocal leukoencephalopathy. Time point specified: approximately 12 months of natalizumab therapy. Sequencing was at survey level. Some clones are missing from TCRdb's copy, which holds only in-frame ones; the method was immunoSEQ multiplex PCR. This sample has about 30,000 clones, with 90% found just once. Germline CDR1 LGHNA, CDR2 YNFKEQ. V lost 3 bases, J lost 4 bases, and 8 bases stayed unmatched. The CDR3 has 18 residues. The J gene is TRBJ2-1, the V gene TRBV4-2; 14 bases align to TRBD2. The source was PBMCs, collected from a patient treated with natalizumab. This receptor was taken from a human donor with multiple sclerosis. CDR3 bases: TGTGCCAGCAGCCAGCGACTAGCGGGGGGGTCCGCGTACAATGAGCAGTTCTTC. As protein: CASSQRLAGGSAYNEQFF.